This record concerns one TCR beta chain sequence. Assay: immunoSEQ multiplex PCR; the TCRdb copy retains only in-frame clones and omits some. The sample yields roughly 150,000 clones, about 80% seen once. This sample stems from a study of T cell responses to AZD1222 COVID-19 vaccine. This CDR3 has 16 amino acids. V shed 6 bases and J shed 0 bases, with 17 bases lying between them. The germline V gene encodes CDR1 MDHEN and CDR2 SYDVKM. V is TRBV28 and J is TRBJ1-1, with D perhaps TRBD1 (6 bases). This TCR was recovered from an adult in good health. Material: peripheral blood, obtained on day 0 of AZD1222 vaccination. The CDR3 sequence: CASRELGGPMNTEAFF. As DNA, the CDR3 is TGTGCCAGCAGGGAGCTGGGGGGGCCGATGAACACTGAAGCTTTCTTT.